These 20 T cell receptor beta chains share one sample of origin, sequenced in a study of T cell repertoires in cytomegalovirus infection. For these TCRs, the target antigens are not known. TCRdb re-called the reads through MiXCR, storing one row per CDR3 protein. The repertoire holds about 350,000 distinct CDR3 sequences, with nearly 35% as singletons. The sample here was cultured PBMCs, taken from culture after CMV antigen stimulation. Receptor source: a human donor in good health (CMV status not recorded). Some clones in this sample may be carry-over from other donors' samples.

The genes are TRBV20-1 and TRBJ2-5, with 9 bases identical to TRBD2. CDR1 is DFQATT and CDR2 is SNEGSKA in the germline V gene (reference sequence). The CDR3 extends over 14 amino acids. Losses at the gene ends were 3 bases for V and 4 bases for J; bases not matched to a gene: 6. The CDR3 loop is CSARREGHRETQYF. CDR3 bases: TGCAGTGCTAGGCGGGAGGGCCACAGAGAGACCCAGTACTTC.

Only a few counts were recorded for this clonotype. The chain uses TRBV19 and TRBJ1-5; the D is unclear. The CDR3 has 16 residues. Germline V lookup: CDR1 LNHDA, CDR2 SQIVND (reference sequence). V was pared by 1 base and J by 2 bases, with 12 bases between. CDR3 in amino acids: CASSIGVRSGNQPQHF. In DNA, the CDR3 is TGTGCCAGTAGTATAGGAGTCCGTAGCGGCAATCAGCCCCAGCATTTT.

This chain joins TRBV9 and TRBJ2-1; possibly TRBD2 for D (6 bases). Trimming pared 1 base from V and 4 bases from J, leaving 15 bases between. CDR1 SGDLS and CDR2 YYNGEE come from the germline V gene. The CDR3 sequence is 16 residues long. The CDR3 sequence: CASSVKKGGGYNEQFF. The CDR3 DNA sequence: TGTGCCAGCAGCGTAAAGAAGGGCGGAGGGTACAATGAGCAGTTCTTC. Full variable domain (rest looked up from reference TRBV9 and TRBJ2-1): DSGVTQTPKHLITATGQRVTLRCSPRSGDLSVYWYQQSLDQGLQFLIQYYNGEERAKGNILERFSAQQFPDLHSELNLSSLELGDSALYFCASSVKKGGGYNEQFFGPGTRLTVL.

The rearrangement links TRBV20-1 to TRBJ2-7; TRBD1 matches at 9 bases. In germline, CDR1 is DFQATT, CDR2 SNEGSKA (reference sequence). The CDR3 runs to 14 residues. V shed 6 bases, J shed 5 bases, and the junction held 11 bases outside the gene matches. The CDR3, as DNA: TGCAGTGCCTCAATGGGACAGGGCGTCGACGAGCAGTACTTC. Its translation is CSASMGQGVDEQYF.

This clonotype was found once. The chain combines TRBV27 with TRBJ1-5, with TRBD1 as a possible D gene (5 bases). Germline loops: CDR1 MNHEY, CDR2 SMNVEV (reference sequence). Trimming took off 4 bases at V and 5 bases at J, with 9 bases between the two ends. This CDR3 comprises 13 residues. CDR3 nucleotides: TGTGCCAGCAGTTGGACACAAGATCAGCCCCAGCATTTT. Amino acids: CASSWTQDQPQHF.

This clonotype has only one observation. V and J are TRBV4-1 and TRBJ1-2, with 7 bases identical to TRBD1. CDR3 length: 15 residues. Losses at the gene ends were 1 base for V and 3 bases for J; bases not matched to a gene: 5. Germline loops: CDR1 MGHRA, CDR2 YSYEKL. CDR3 sequence: CASSQAQGFDYGYTF. The DNA for the CDR3 is TGCGCCAGCAGCCAAGCACAGGGGTTCGACTATGGCTACACCTTC.

V usage is TRBV7-2 and J usage is TRBJ1-2; D remains ambiguous. Germline V gene lookup returns CDR1 SGHTA and CDR2 FQGNSA. Trimming cost V 5 bases and J 8 bases, with 12 bases left between them. This CDR3 is 12 amino acids long. CDR3 nucleotide sequence: TGTGCCAGCAGCCGAGTGGCGTTCGGCTACACCTTC. Its protein is CASSRVAFGYTF.

The chain employs TRBV12-3 or TRBV12-4 and TRBJ2-5; D remains ambiguous. The CDR3 spans 13 residues. V was trimmed by 5 bases and J by 3 bases, leaving 10 bases between them. The CDR3 coding sequence is TGTGCCAGCAGTCCCGGTAATAAAGAGACCCAGTACTTC. Protein sequence: CASSPGNKETQYF.

The chain has TRBV7-9 and TRBJ1-5, with 10 bases that match TRBD1. J was trimmed by 1 base and V by 1 base; bases with no gene match: 7. This CDR3 is built from 18 residues. Germline V CDR1 and CDR2: SEHNR, FQNEAQ (reference sequence). Here the CDR3 reads CASSLGTTGGWSNQPQHF. The CDR3 DNA is TGTGCCAGCAGCTTAGGAACGACAGGGGGCTGGAGCAATCAGCCCCAGCATTTT.

In its sample, this clonotype was seen many times. The V call is TRBV7-2, the J call TRBJ2-7; 7 bases fit TRBD1. Trimming cost V 5 bases and J 0 bases; bases outside gene matches: 7. Germline V gene sequence: CDR1 SGHTA, CDR2 FQGNSA. The CDR3 length is 15 residues. The CDR3 loop is CASSIQGVSSYEQYF. Here the CDR3 DNA reads TGTGCCAGCAGCATTCAGGGGGTAAGCTCCTACGAGCAGTACTTC.

The chain combines TRBV20-1 with TRBJ2-1; a weak D match, TRBD2 (6 bases). Between the trimmed V and J ends, which lost 0 bases and 8 bases, there was a span of 14 bases. Germline values: CDR1 DFQATT, CDR2 SNEGSKA (reference sequence). CDR3 length: 14 amino acids. The CDR3 DNA reads as TGCAGTGCTAGAGATCCCGCAGGGAGGCATGAGCAGTTCTTC. Its translation: CSARDPAGRHEQFF.

The V and J genes are TRBV7-2 and TRBJ2-3; D gene ambiguous. The length of the CDR3 is 12 residues. V was trimmed by 5 bases and J by 7 bases, leaving 10 bases between them. In germline, CDR1 is SGHTA, CDR2 FQGNSA. The CDR3 region is CASSQDANTQYF. CDR3 nucleotides: TGTGCCAGCAGCCAGGACGCAAATACGCAGTATTTT. Full variable domain (remainder filled in from reference TRBV7-2 and TRBJ2-3): GAGVSQSPSNKVTEKGKDVELRCDPISGHTALYWYRQSLGQGLEFLIYFQGNSAPDKSGLPSDRFSAERTGGSVSTLTIQRTQQEDSAVYLCASSQDANTQYFGPGTRLTVL.

In its sample, this clonotype was seen a few times. V gene TRBV9 combines with J gene TRBJ2-1, with TRBD2 matching 9 bases. Germline CDR1 is SGDLS and CDR2 is YYNGEE. Trimming removed 2 bases from V and 7 bases from J; junction bases left unmatched: 7. The CDR3 length is 15 residues. The CDR3 DNA reads as TGTGCCAGCAGCGTCGCTAGCGGGATGTGGAATGAGCAGTTCTTC. This encodes CASSVASGMWNEQFF. Full variable domain (missing parts from reference TRBV9 and TRBJ2-1): DSGVTQTPKHLITATGQRVTLRCSPRSGDLSVYWYQQSLDQGLQFLIQYYNGEERAKGNILERFSAQQFPDLHSELNLSSLELGDSALYFCASSVASGMWNEQFFGPGTRLTVL.

V and J are TRBV29-1 and TRBJ2-3; maybe TRBD2 (6 bases). V lost 6 bases and J lost 3, with 13 bases in between. The CDR3 spans 13 residues. From germline, CDR1 is SQVTM and CDR2 ANQGSEA. CDR3 region: CSVAGNPTDTQYF. CDR3 DNA: TGCAGCGTGGCGGGGAACCCTACAGATACGCAGTATTTT.

This clonotype appeared many times. This chain connects TRBV7-2 to TRBJ2-1, with 9 nucleotides matching TRBD1. This CDR3 is 15 amino acids long. V was clipped by 5 bases and J by 4 bases; unmatched bases: 6. Germline V gives CDR1 SGHTA, CDR2 FQGNSA. The CDR3 protein is CASSRDREPYNEQFF. For the CDR3, the DNA is TGTGCCAGCAGCCGGGACAGGGAACCGTACAATGAGCAGTTCTTC. Full variable domain (remainder filled in from reference TRBV7-2 and TRBJ2-1): GAGVSQSPSNKVTEKGKDVELRCDPISGHTALYWYRQSLGQGLEFLIYFQGNSAPDKSGLPSDRFSAERTGGSVSTLTIQRTQQEDSAVYLCASSRDREPYNEQFFGPGTRLTVL.

This clonotype occurred a few times. The V and J genes are TRBV7-2 and TRBJ1-2; weak D call: TRBD1 (6 bases). Per germline, CDR1 SGHTA and CDR2 FQGNSA. Trimming removed 5 bases from V and 1 base from J, with 17 bases in between. The CDR3 totals 16 residues. The CDR3 reads CASSPGGRAHNYGYTF. DNA of the CDR3: TGTGCCAGCAGCCCGGGGGGCAGGGCCCATAACTATGGCTACACCTTC. The full variable domain, completed using reference TRBV7-2 and TRBJ1-2, is GAGVSQSPSNKVTEKGKDVELRCDPISGHTALYWYRQSLGQGLEFLIYFQGNSAPDKSGLPSDRFSAERTGGSVSTLTIQRTQQEDSAVYLCASSPGGRAHNYGYTFGSGTRLTVV.

The J gene is TRBJ2-7, the V gene TRBV19; unclear D gene. CDR1 LNHDA and CDR2 SQIVND come from the germline V gene (reference sequence). Trimming removed 5 bases at V and 7 bases at J, with 18 bases between. The CDR3 runs 14 residues. The CDR3 bases are TGTGCCAGTAGTGTTGACGAGATCATGGGGGAGCAGTACGTC. Protein product: CASSVDEIMGEQYV.

The sample holds a few counts of this clonotype. The genes are TRBV4-2 and TRBJ2-1; 9 bases fit TRBD2. Germline V gene data show CDR1 as LGHNA and CDR2 as YNFKEQ. This CDR3 comprises 14 residues. J gave up 5 bases and V 3 bases, and 2 bases lay outside the gene matches. In DNA form, the CDR3 reads TGTGCCAGCAGCCAGCTAGCGGGAAACAATGAGCAGTTCTTC. It is translated as CASSQLAGNNEQFF.

The V call is TRBV4-1, the J call TRBJ1-2, with D hard to call. V was cut by 1 base and J by 7 bases, with 16 bases left in between. CDR1 MGHRA and CDR2 YSYEKL come from the germline V gene. This CDR3 is built from 15 residues. CDR3 residues: CASSQALFDLGGYTF. CDR3 bases: TGCGCCAGCAGCCAAGCCCTGTTTGATCTGGGTGGCTACACCTTC.

This chain uses TRBV5-1 with TRBJ2-7; 10 bases line up with TRBD1. The V gene's germline CDR1 is SGHRS and CDR2 YFSETQ. This CDR3 comprises 16 residues. The V segment lost 3 bases and the J segment 0 bases; nucleotides outside the gene matches: 6. The DNA of the CDR3 is TGCGCCAGCAGCTCGGGACAGGGGAGATCCTCCTACGAGCAGTACTTC. Translating gives CASSSGQGRSSYEQYF.